This T cell receptor (beta chain) is drawn from a study of blood T cell repertoires in COVID-19. This clone showed up just once. Living in about two dozen US areas, the participants were between about 18 and 100 years of age. Per the original data handling: Quantification of nucleated cells was approximated via reference gene primer amplification. The assay was immunoSEQ multiplex PCR, and TCRdb's table has in-frame clones only and misses some. V and J calls and clone size come straight from that table; D and trimming were deduced from the DNA. The sample holds roughly 500,000 clones, 85% to 90% seen once. This CDR3 has 15 amino acids. Germline V gives CDR1 SGHTA, CDR2 FQGNSA. The V and J ends lost 5 bases and 2 bases respectively, with 14 bases between them.

The genes are TRBV7-2 and TRBJ2-3, with D perhaps TRBD2 (6 bases). The sample consisted of PBMCs or T cells enriched from blood (not recorded which). This TCR was recovered from a middle-aged woman who had recovered from COVID-19. The CDR3 bases are TGTGCCAGCAGCCCCATCTTAGCGGTCACAGATACGCAGTATTTT. This gives the protein CASSPILAVTDTQYF.